This paragraph covers one T cell receptor (beta chain) sequence. Its target is not known. This CDR3 has 16 residues. V gave up 2 bases and J gave up 2 bases, with 13 bases separating them. CDR1 MGHRA and CDR2 YSYEKL come from the germline V gene. TCRdb analysed the 5' RACE reads with MiXCR anew, one entry per CDR3 protein. The repertoire holds 200,000 to 250,000 distinct CDR3 sequences, with over 9.5% as singletons. The sample comes from a study of T-cell memory formation after mild COVID-19. Study background: TCR clusters were mostly confined to one donor each.

Whole-study findings and limits: Pre-infection memory already had some responding clones, implying cross-reactive memory joined.

Sequencing was done on a sample of PBMCs or a T cell subset sorted from them (not recorded which). The source is a man in his late teens or twenties who had mild COVID-19 (a few samples of this study predate the infection). Cell type and time point are not known. This chain links TRBV4-1 with TRBJ2-1, with a possible D match to TRBD2 (6 bases). The CDR3 spells CASSQPLRRAYNEQFF. The CDR3, as DNA: TGCGCCAGCAGCCAACCGTTACGGAGGGCCTACAATGAGCAGTTCTTC.